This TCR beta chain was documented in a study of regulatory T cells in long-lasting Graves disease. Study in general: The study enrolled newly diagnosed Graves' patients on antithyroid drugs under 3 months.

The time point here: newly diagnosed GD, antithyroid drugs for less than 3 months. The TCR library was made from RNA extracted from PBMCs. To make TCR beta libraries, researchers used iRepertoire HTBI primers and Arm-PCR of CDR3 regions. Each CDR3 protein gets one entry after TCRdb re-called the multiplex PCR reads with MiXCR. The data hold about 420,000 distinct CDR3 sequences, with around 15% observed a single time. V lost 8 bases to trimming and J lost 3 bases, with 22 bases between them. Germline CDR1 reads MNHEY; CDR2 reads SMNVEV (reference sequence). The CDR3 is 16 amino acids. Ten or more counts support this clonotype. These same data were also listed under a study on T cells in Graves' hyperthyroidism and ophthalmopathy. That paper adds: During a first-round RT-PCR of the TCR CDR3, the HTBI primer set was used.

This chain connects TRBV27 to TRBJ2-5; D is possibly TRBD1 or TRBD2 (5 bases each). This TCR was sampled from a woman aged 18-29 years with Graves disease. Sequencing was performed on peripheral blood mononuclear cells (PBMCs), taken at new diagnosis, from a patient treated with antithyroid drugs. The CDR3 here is CASVPSGLYLEETQYF. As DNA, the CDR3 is TGTGCCAGCGTCCCTTCGGGGCTTTACCTTGAAGAGACCCAGTACTTC.